The 7 T cell receptor beta chains in this list originate from one sample, sequenced in a study of lymphopenia after photon versus proton radiotherapy. The table came from immunoSEQ multiplex PCR; TCRdb's copy has only in-frame clones and leaves some out. This table holds about 70,000 clones, around 90% found once. Sequenced here: peripheral blood, sampled from a patient treated with photon-based radiotherapy. Every receptor here comes from a woman aged 40 to 50 with cholangiocarcinoma.

J is TRBJ2-1 and V is TRBV5-4, with TRBD2 matching over 7 bases. The CDR3 totals 14 residues. Germline assignment: CDR1 SGHNT and CDR2 YYREEE (reference sequence). Trimming removed 4 bases from V and 9 bases from J; junction bases left unmatched: 10. In DNA, the CDR3 is TGTGCCAGCAGCCCTCCCGGGGGAGGGAGTGAGCAGTTCTTC. Amino acid sequence: CASSPPGGGSEQFF. The variable domain in full, completed from reference TRBV5-4 and TRBJ2-1, reads ETGVTQSPTHLIKTRGQQVTLRCSSQSGHNTVSWYQQALGQGPQFIFQYYREEENGRGNFPPRFSGLQFPNYSSELNVNALELDDSALYLCASSPPGGGSEQFFGPGTRLTVL.

The chain combines TRBV4-1 with TRBJ1-3; no clear D gene. V lost 4 bases and J 0 bases, leaving 10 bases between the germline ends. This CDR3 has 15 amino acids. Germline V CDR1 and CDR2: MGHRA, YSYEKL. The CDR3 sequence: CASSRAAISGNTIYF. CDR3 nucleotide sequence: TGCGCCAGCAGCCGTGCCGCGATCTCTGGAAACACCATATATTTT.

The V and J genes are TRBV5-4 and TRBJ1-1, with D possibly matching TRBD1 (6 bases). Deletions cut 4 bases from V and 5 bases from J, with 18 bases between. Looked up from germline, CDR1 is SGHNT and CDR2 is YYREEE (reference sequence). The CDR3 runs to 15 residues. In DNA form, the CDR3 reads TGTGCCAGCAGCGCACGACAGGTCGGGGGGACTGAAGCTTTCTTT. Translation: CASSARQVGGTEAFF.

The V call is TRBV5-6, the J call TRBJ1-2; D is undetermined. Deletions cut 0 bases from V and 7 bases from J, with 13 bases between. Germline V CDR1 and CDR2: SGHDT, YYEEEE. The CDR3 contains 14 residues. The CDR3 is CASSLVRDMPGYTF. Here the CDR3 DNA reads TGTGCCAGCAGCTTGGTAAGGGATATGCCTGGCTACACCTTC.

The rearrangement links TRBV30 to TRBJ1-2; D is perhaps TRBD1 (5 bases). The CDR3 is made up of 12 amino acids. In germline, CDR1 is GTSNPN, CDR2 SVGIG (reference sequence). V lost 2 bases, J lost 10 bases, and 14 bases lay in between. The CDR3 coding sequence is TGTGCCTGGAGTCCCATTGGGGCAGTCTACACCTTC. This codes for CAWSPIGAVYTF.

This chain links TRBV18 with TRBJ1-2, with D uncertain. This CDR3 region has 13 residues. The V end was cut by 5 bases, the J end by 5 bases, with 12 bases between. In germline, CDR1 is KGHSH, CDR2 LQKENI. CDR3 DNA sequence: TGTGCCAGCTCAGACCAAAAAGATTATGGCTACACCTTC. Translated: CASSDQKDYGYTF.

This CDR3 is CASSPPDDLYGYTF. The CDR3 DNA sequence: TGTGCCAGCTCACCACCAGATGACCTCTATGGCTACACCTTC. This sequence joins TRBV18 and TRBJ1-2; D is ambiguous. V was shortened by 0 bases and J by 4 bases, with 9 bases between the two germline ends. Looked up from germline, CDR1 is KGHSH and CDR2 is LQKENI. The length of the CDR3 is 14 residues.